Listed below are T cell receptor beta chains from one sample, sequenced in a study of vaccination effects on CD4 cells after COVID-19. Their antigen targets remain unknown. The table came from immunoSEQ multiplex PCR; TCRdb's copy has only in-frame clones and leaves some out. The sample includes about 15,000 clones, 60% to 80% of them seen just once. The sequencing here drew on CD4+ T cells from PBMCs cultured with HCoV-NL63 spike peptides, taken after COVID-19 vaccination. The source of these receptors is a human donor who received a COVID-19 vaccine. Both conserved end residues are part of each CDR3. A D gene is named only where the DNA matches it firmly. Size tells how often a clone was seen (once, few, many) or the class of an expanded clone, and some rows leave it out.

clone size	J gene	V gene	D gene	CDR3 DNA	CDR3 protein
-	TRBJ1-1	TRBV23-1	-	TGCGCCAGCAGTCCAGGGAGTAGGTTCATGAACACTGAAGCTTTCTTT	CASSPGSRFMNTEAFF
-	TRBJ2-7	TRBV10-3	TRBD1	TGTGCCATCAGTGGCCGACAGGGGGGTGGCGAAGAGCAGTACTTC	CAISGRQGGGEEQYF
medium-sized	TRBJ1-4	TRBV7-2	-	TGTGCCAGCAGCTTAGAGCTTAATGAAAAACTGTTTTTT	CASSLELNEKLFF
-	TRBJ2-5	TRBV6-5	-	TGTGCCAGCAAATTGGGACTTCAAGAGACCCAGTACTTC	CASKLGLQETQYF
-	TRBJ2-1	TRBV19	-	TGTGCCAGTAGGGGGAAGGGTACCTACAATGAGCAGTTCTTC	CASRGKGTYNEQFF
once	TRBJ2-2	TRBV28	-	TGTGCCAGCAGACGACCGAACACCGGGGAGCTGTTTTTT	CASRRPNTGELFF
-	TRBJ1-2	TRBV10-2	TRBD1	TGCGCCAGCATGCCAGGACAGGGCCCTTATGGCTACACCTTC	CASMPGQGPYGYTF
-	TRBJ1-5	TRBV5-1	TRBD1	TGCGCCAGCAGCTCGGGACAGGCCGGGCAGCCCCAGCATTTT	CASSSGQAGQPQHF
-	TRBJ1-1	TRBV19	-	TGTGCCAGTAGTATAGTGGAATTCACTGAAGCTTTCTTT	CASSIVEFTEAFF
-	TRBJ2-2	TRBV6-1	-	TGTGCCAGCAGTGAAGCGGCGGATGGGGAGCTGTTTTTT	CASSEAADGELFF
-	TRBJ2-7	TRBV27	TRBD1	TGTGCCAGCAGTTTACGGGGACAGGGAAGTTACGAGCAGTACTTC	CASSLRGQGSYEQYF
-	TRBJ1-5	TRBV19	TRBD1	TGTGCGTCTCCCCGGGACAGGGATAGCAATCAGCCCCAGCATTTT	CASPRDRDSNQPQHF
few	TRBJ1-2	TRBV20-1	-	TGCAGTGGTGTTAAGGGCTACACCTTC	CSGVKGYTF
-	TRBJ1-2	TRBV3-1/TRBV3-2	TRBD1	TGTGCCAGCAGCCTAAGGACAGGGGTTTATGGCTACACCTTC	CASSLRTGVYGYTF
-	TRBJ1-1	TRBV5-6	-	TGTGCCAGCATCCGGGGGACCCTACCCACTGAAGCTTTCTTT	CASIRGTLPTEAFF
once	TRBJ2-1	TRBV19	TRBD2	TGTGCCAGTAGTAGGCGGGGGTTCAATGAGCAGTTCTTC	CASSRRGFNEQFF
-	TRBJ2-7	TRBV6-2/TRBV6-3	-	TGTGCCAGCAGCCCATCGAATTGGGCGCAGTACTTC	CASSPSNWAQYF
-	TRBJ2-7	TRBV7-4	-	TGTGCCAGCACCAACAGGGTTATCGACGAGCAGTACTTC	CASTNRVIDEQYF
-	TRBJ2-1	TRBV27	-	TGTGCCAGCAGTCCGCATCATGGGGTGAGGACGCAGTTCTTC	CASSPHHGVRTQFF
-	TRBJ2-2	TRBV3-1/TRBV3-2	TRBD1	TGTGCCAGCAGCCCGACCGGGACAGCCTACTCCGGGGAGCTGTTTTTT	CASSPTGTAYSGELFF
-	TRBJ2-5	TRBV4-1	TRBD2	TGCGCCAGCAGCCAAGATGTTGTAGCGGGAGGTTGGGCTGAGACCCAGTACTTC	CASSQDVVAGGWAETQYF
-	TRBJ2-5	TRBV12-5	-	TGTGCTAGTGGCCAGACAGGTACAGAGACCCAGTACTTC	CASGQTGTETQYF
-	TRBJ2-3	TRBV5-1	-	TGCGCCAGCAGTCCCGGACAGCCTAGCACAGATACGCAGTATTTT	CASSPGQPSTDTQYF
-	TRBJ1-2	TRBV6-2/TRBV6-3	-	TGTGCCAGCACCCCGACAGATGGCCCCGCTTTGCTCTATGGCTACACCTTC	CASTPTDGPALLYGYTF
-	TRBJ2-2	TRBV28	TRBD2	TGTGCCAGCCTAAGACCAGCGGGAGAGGGCGGGGAGCTGTTTTTT	CASLRPAGEGGELFF
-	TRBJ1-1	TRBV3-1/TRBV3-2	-	TGTGCCAGCAGCCCCACAGCCCAGAACACTGAAGCTTTCTTT	CASSPTAQNTEAFF
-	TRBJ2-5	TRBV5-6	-	TGTGCCAGCAGCTTGGCGGGATACAAGACCCAGTACTTC	CASSLAGYKTQYF
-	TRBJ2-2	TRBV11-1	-	TGTGCCAGCAGCTTAATGGGGGATCACACCGGGGAGCTGTTTTTT	CASSLMGDHTGELFF
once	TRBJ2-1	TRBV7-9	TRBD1	TGTGCCAGCAGCTTAGCGCGGTTCAGTGGACAGGGAGTCGATGAGCAGTTCTTC	CASSLARFSGQGVDEQFF
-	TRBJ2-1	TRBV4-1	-	TGCGCCAGCAGCCAATCCCCCACGCGGAGGGACAATGAGCAGTTCTTC	CASSQSPTRRDNEQFF
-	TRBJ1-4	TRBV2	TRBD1	TGTGCCAGCAGTAGGACAGGGGCTATTAATGAAAAACTGTTTTTT	CASSRTGAINEKLFF
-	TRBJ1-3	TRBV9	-	TGTGCCAGCAGCGTAGCTCCGATCTCTGGAAACACCATATATTTT	CASSVAPISGNTIYF
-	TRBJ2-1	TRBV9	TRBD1	TGTGCCAGCAGCGTTGGACAGGGTAACTCCTACAATGAGCAGTTCTTC	CASSVGQGNSYNEQFF
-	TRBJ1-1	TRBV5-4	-	TGTGCCAGCAGCTCCCGGGACACCGGCCTTAAAGCTTTCTTT	CASSSRDTGLKAFF
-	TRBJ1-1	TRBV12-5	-	TGTGCTAGTGGTTTGGGGCAGGGCTACGCTGAAGCTTTCTTT	CASGLGQGYAEAFF
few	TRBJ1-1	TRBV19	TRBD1	TGTGCCAGTAGTGACAGGGGGCGATCCGACACTGAAGCTTTCTTT	CASSDRGRSDTEAFF
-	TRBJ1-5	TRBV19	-	TGTGCCAGTAGTATAGTCGGCGGTAGCAATCAGCCCCAGCATTTT	CASSIVGGSNQPQHF
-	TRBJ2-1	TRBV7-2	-	TGTGCCAGCAGCTTATTTGCCGTGGGCTACAATGAGCAGTTCTTC	CASSLFAVGYNEQFF
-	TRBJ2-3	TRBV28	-	TGTGCCAGCAGTTTGGCGCTCTCCACAGATACGCAGTATTTT	CASSLALSTDTQYF
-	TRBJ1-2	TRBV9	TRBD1	TGTGCCAGCAGCAAGAGTTGGGACAGAGAATACTATGGCTACACCTTC	CASSKSWDREYYGYTF
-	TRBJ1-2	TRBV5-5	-	TGTGCCAGCAGCTTAAGGGTTCCTGCCTATGGCTACACCTTC	CASSLRVPAYGYTF
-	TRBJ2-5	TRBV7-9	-	TGTGCCAGCAGCCGCGGGGTATTCGGGGGACCGTACCAAGAGACCCAGTACTTC	CASSRGVFGGPYQETQYF
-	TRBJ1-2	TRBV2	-	TGTGCCAGCAGTGAAATGGGCCTCTATGGCTACACCTTC	CASSEMGLYGYTF
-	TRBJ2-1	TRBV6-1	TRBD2	TGTGCCAGCAGTGCCCGACTAGCGGGAGATGGCAATGAGCAGTTCTTC	CASSARLAGDGNEQFF
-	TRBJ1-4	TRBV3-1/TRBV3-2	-	TGTGCCAGCAGCCAAGATGGAGAGGGTTTGCATTTT	CASSQDGEGLHF
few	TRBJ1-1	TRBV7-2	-	TGTGCCAGCAGCTTAGACAGGGACACTGAAGCTTTCTTT	CASSLDRDTEAFF
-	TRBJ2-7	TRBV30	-	TGTGCCTGGACTAGAGACACCGAGCAGTACTTC	CAWTRDTEQYF
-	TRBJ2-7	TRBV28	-	TGTGCCAGCAGTTTTGGGGGTTCTCTGGGATACGAGCAGTACTTC	CASSFGGSLGYEQYF
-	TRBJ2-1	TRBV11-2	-	TGTGCCAGCAGCCCCTATCACTGGGACAATGAGCAGTTCTTC	CASSPYHWDNEQFF
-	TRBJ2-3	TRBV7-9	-	TGTGCCAGCAGCTTAATTAGCACAGATACGCAGTATTTT	CASSLISTDTQYF
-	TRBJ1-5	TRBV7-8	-	TGTGCCAGCAGCTTAGAACGGGTGGTTTTTTATCCCCAGCATTTT	CASSLERVVFYPQHF
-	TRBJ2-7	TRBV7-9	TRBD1	TGTGCCAGCAGCCCGGACAGGGACGGCTACGAGCAGTACTTC	CASSPDRDGYEQYF
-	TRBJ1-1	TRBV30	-	TGTGCCTGGCAGGGCAGATCGAACACTGAAGCTTTCTTT	CAWQGRSNTEAFF